The 22 T cell receptor beta chains below come from one sample, sequenced in a study of regulatory T cells in long-lasting Graves disease (dated by TCRdb to about 2021). The time point label here, explained by the study, means: newly diagnosed GD, antithyroid drugs for less than 3 months. For both TCR sequencing and RNA sequencing, RNA was extracted from PBMCs using TRIzol. Receptor amplification or capture employed multiplex PCR. Sequenced using an Illumina HiSeq 4000. TCR beta libraries were built with iRepertoire HTBI primers and Arm-PCR amplification of CDR3 regions. TCRdb redid the processing of the public reads, applying fastp at Q25 and MiXCR, and retained in-frame beta chains. One record per CDR3 amino acid sequence lists the most common genes and DNA. For this sample the table gives 550,000 or so distinct CDR3 sequences, of which around 13% were detected only once. The top ten hold about 8.9% of the sample.

This sample also belongs to another study, concerning T cells in Graves' hyperthyroidism and ophthalmopathy.

Source: peripheral blood mononuclear cells (PBMCs), taken at new diagnosis, from a patient treated with antithyroid drugs. The receptors were gathered from a woman younger than 45 with Graves disease. Donor details come from another sample of the same person, matched by shared clones.

The chain couples TRBV9 to TRBJ2-7; maybe TRBD2 (5 bases). Trimming shortened V by 4 bases and J by 0 bases, and 11 bases separated the two germline ends. This CDR3 is built from 14 residues. Germline lookup yields CDR1 SGDLS and CDR2 YYNGEE. CDR3 in DNA: TGTGCCAGCAGCCCTCGGGATACCTCCTACGAGCAGTACTTC. It encodes CASSPRDTSYEQYF.

The genes are TRBV4-2 and TRBJ1-2; D uncertain. The CDR3 length is 16 residues. The germline V gene has CDR1 LGHNA and CDR2 YNFKEQ. Trimming stripped 0 bases from V and 7 bases from J, with 18 bases between. CDR3 residues: CASSQDVAARFFGYTF. As DNA, the CDR3 is TGTGCCAGCAGCCAAGATGTGGCAGCAAGGTTTTTTGGCTACACCTTC.

This clonotype appeared many times. The chain has TRBV28 and TRBJ1-2, with TRBD1 matching 7 bases. Germline CDR1 reads MDHEN; CDR2 reads SYDVKM. This CDR3 region has 12 residues. The trim removed 6 bases at V and 8 bases at J, leaving 6 bases unmatched. CDR3 sequence: CASRIYRGGYTF. The DNA of the CDR3 is TGTGCCAGCAGGATATACAGGGGCGGCTACACCTTC.

Many counts were recorded for this clonotype. This chain links TRBV6-2 or TRBV6-3 with TRBJ2-7; D perhaps matches TRBD2 (5 bases). V was shortened by 6 bases and J by 6 bases, with 15 bases between the two germline ends. The CDR3 length is 13 residues. The germline V gene has CDR1 MNHEY and CDR2 SVGEGT. The CDR3 protein is CASSYGGLGEQYF. In DNA form, the CDR3 reads TGTGCCAGCAGCTATGGCGGGTTGGGCGAGCAGTACTTC.

This clonotype has at least ten counts. This chain connects TRBV3-1 to TRBJ2-3, with D uncertain. The V gene lost 1 base and the J gene lost 0 bases, with 14 bases spanning the gap. The germline gives CDR1 LGHDT, CDR2 YNNKEL (reference sequence). This CDR3 is built from 17 residues. The CDR3: CASSQATRPDSTDTQYF. Here the CDR3 DNA reads TGTGCCAGCAGCCAAGCGACGCGTCCTGATAGCACAGATACGCAGTATTTT.

There are a few counts of this clonotype. CDR3 in amino acids: CASSQGETGNQPQHF. CDR3 DNA: TGCGCCAGCAGCCAAGGGGAGACAGGGAATCAGCCCCAGCATTTT. The V and J genes are TRBV4-1 and TRBJ1-5; 7 nucleotides line up with TRBD1. V shed 1 base and J 4 bases; nucleotides not matched to a gene: 4. CDR1 is MGHRA and CDR2 is YSYEKL in the germline V gene. This CDR3 region has 15 residues.

The sample holds many counts of this clonotype. J is TRBJ1-1 and V is TRBV28; D gene uncertain. Trimming took 6 bases from V and 1 from J, leaving 9 bases between them. Looked up from germline, CDR1 is MDHEN and CDR2 is SYDVKM. There are 13 residues in the CDR3. CDR3 bases: TGTGCCAGCAGAGTTTTGGGGAACACTGAAGCTTTCTTT. Protein: CASRVLGNTEAFF. Supplemented by reference TRBV28 and TRBJ1-1, the full variable domain reads DVKVTQSSRYLVKRTGEKVFLECVQDMDHENMFWYRQDPGLGLRLIYFSYDVKMKEKGDIPEGYSVSREKKERFSLILESASTNQTSMYLCASRVLGNTEAFFGQGTRLTVV.

This clonotype was detected ten times or more. In DNA, the CDR3 is TGTGCCTGGAGTGTAGCCCTGATGAGCAATCAGCCCCAGCATTTT. It encodes CAWSVALMSNQPQHF. The J gene is TRBJ1-5, the V gene TRBV30; D is unclear. Per the germline V gene, CDR1 is GTSNPN and CDR2 is SVGIG (reference sequence). CDR3 length: 15 residues. V shed 0 bases and J shed 1 base, with 10 bases lying between them.

At least ten counts were recorded for this clonotype. V usage is TRBV24-1 and J usage is TRBJ2-5, with TRBD2 as a possible D gene (5 bases). The ends were cut back, 0 bases at V and 1 base at J, with 5 bases in the middle. Germline CDR1 and CDR2: KGHDR and SFDVKD. The CDR3 has 14 amino acids. CDR3 coding DNA: TGTGCCACCAGTGATTTGGGAGGCCAAGAGACCCAGTACTTC. Translating it yields CATSDLGGQETQYF.

This clonotype was detected many times. The rearrangement uses TRBV12-3 or TRBV12-4 and TRBJ2-1; 9 nucleotides align to TRBD2. The CDR3 length is 13 residues. Trimming cost V 1 base and J 12 bases; bases outside gene matches: 4. This CDR3 reads CASSLGGLAGQFF. CDR3 bases: TGTGCCAGCAGTTTAGGGGGACTAGCTGGGCAGTTCTTC.

The J gene is TRBJ2-3, the V gene TRBV15, with 12 bases fitting TRBD1. The CDR3 extends over 15 amino acids. CDR1 is LNHNV, CDR2 YYDKDF, per germline (reference sequence). The junction had 7 bases not matched to a gene; V was cut back by 8 bases and J by 4 bases. The CDR3 is CATGTGGSGADTQYF. CDR3 coding DNA: TGTGCCACCGGGACAGGGGGCAGTGGGGCAGATACGCAGTATTTT.

This chain joins TRBV27 and TRBJ1-1; 8 bases agree with TRBD1. CDR3 length: 15 amino acids. The germline V gene encodes CDR1 MNHEY and CDR2 SMNVEV (reference sequence). With V trimmed by 5 bases and J by 6 bases, 11 bases remained unmatched. The CDR3 sequence is CASSTRQGYLAEAFF. The CDR3 coding sequence is TGTGCCAGCAGTACCCGACAGGGGTACCTCGCTGAAGCTTTCTTT.

The chain has TRBV9 and TRBJ1-2; D is unclear. V was trimmed by 3 bases and J by 5 bases, leaving 14 bases between them. The CDR3 has 14 amino acids. The germline V gene has CDR1 SGDLS and CDR2 YYNGEE. The DNA of the CDR3 is TGTGCCAGCAGCGAGACCTGGACGGCATATGGCTACACCTTC. Translated: CASSETWTAYGYTF. Together with reference TRBV9 and TRBJ1-2, the CDR3 gives the full variable domain: DSGVTQTPKHLITATGQRVTLRCSPRSGDLSVYWYQQSLDQGLQFLIQYYNGEERAKGNILERFSAQQFPDLHSELNLSSLELGDSALYFCASSETWTAYGYTFGSGTRLTVV.

This clonotype has ten or more counts. The chain carries TRBV20-1 and TRBJ1-1, with 9 bases that match TRBD1. V trimming: 3 bases; J trimming: 1 base; junction bases outside the gene matches: 3. Germline V lookup: CDR1 DFQATT, CDR2 SNEGSKA (reference sequence). This CDR3 contains 14 residues. CDR3 bases: TGCAGTGCTAGGGCGACAGGGGGGAACACTGAAGCTTTCTTT. It specifies CSARATGGNTEAFF.

In its sample, this clonotype was seen many times. The chain combines TRBV7-2 with TRBJ1-5; tentatively, D is TRBD1 (5 bases). The CDR3 runs to 14 residues. Germline CDR1 SGHTA, CDR2 FQGNSA. V was cut by 9 bases and J by 1 base, with 13 bases left in between. CDR3 protein: CASQAGSSNQPQHF. In nucleotides, the CDR3 is TGTGCCAGTCAAGCAGGGTCGAGCAATCAGCCCCAGCATTTT.

In this sample, this clonotype turned up many times. This sequence joins TRBV13 and TRBJ2-1; perhaps TRBD1 as D (6 bases). Germline V gene sequence: CDR1 PRHDT, CDR2 FYEKMQ (reference sequence). The CDR3 extends over 15 amino acids. Trimming pared 5 bases from V and 3 bases from J, leaving 14 bases between. This CDR3 is CASSIRQVLYNEQFF. CDR3 bases: TGTGCCAGCAGCATCCGACAGGTTCTCTACAATGAGCAGTTCTTC.

V is TRBV28 and J is TRBJ2-3, with D tentatively TRBD2 (7 bases). V was shortened by 7 bases and J by 5 bases, with 19 bases between the two germline ends. Germline-derived CDR1 and CDR2 are MDHEN and SYDVKM. This CDR3 is built from 15 residues. The CDR3 reads CASIEPRGGGDTQYF. In DNA, the CDR3 is TGTGCCAGCATCGAACCAAGGGGAGGGGGAGATACGCAGTATTTT.

In this sample, this clonotype turned up a few times. The J gene is TRBJ2-1, the V gene TRBV27, with 8 bases fitting TRBD2. CDR1 is MNHEY and CDR2 is SMNVEV in the germline V gene (reference sequence). The CDR3 is made up of 15 amino acids. V lost 4 bases, J lost 3 bases, and 5 bases stayed unmatched. The chain's CDR3 is CASSSRSGSYNEQFF. In nucleotides, the CDR3 is TGTGCCAGCAGTTCCCGGAGCGGGAGCTACAATGAGCAGTTCTTC.

This clonotype was seen many times. The V call is TRBV30, the J call TRBJ1-1; D gene unclear. The CDR3 consists of 11 residues. CDR1 and CDR2 from the germline V gene are GTSNPN and SVGIG (reference sequence). Deletions cut 4 bases from V and 5 bases from J, with 8 bases between. The CDR3 DNA is TGTGCCTGGAAGAAGGGAACTGAAGCTTTCTTT. It codes for CAWKKGTEAFF. The full variable domain, its missing parts supplied by reference TRBV30 and TRBJ1-1, is SQTIHQWPATLVQPVGSPLSLECTVEGTSNPNLYWYRQAAGRGLQLLFYSVGIGQISSEVPQNLSASRPQDRQFILSSKKLLLSDSGFYLCAWKKGTEAFFGQGTRLTVV.

This clonotype was observed many times. J is TRBJ1-1 and V is TRBV11-2; D unresolved. Germline values: CDR1 SGHAT, CDR2 FQNNGV. The CDR3 length is 14 residues. The V gene lost 0 bases and the J gene lost 0 bases, with 5 bases spanning the gap. The CDR3 spells CASSLETMNTEAFF. The CDR3 DNA is TGTGCCAGCAGCTTAGAGACGATGAACACTGAAGCTTTCTTT.

This clonotype was picked up a small number of times. This chain joins TRBV3-1 and TRBJ1-5, with unresolved D. The CDR3 sequence is 14 residues long. CDR1 is LGHDT, CDR2 YNNKEL, per germline (reference sequence). V was cut by 4 bases and J by 6 bases, with 13 bases left in between. The CDR3 is CASSPGPYIQPQHF. In DNA, the CDR3 is TGTGCCAGCAGCCCTGGACCGTATATTCAGCCCCAGCATTTT.

This clonotype was counted many times. J is TRBJ2-5 and V is TRBV5-4; the match to TRBD2 covers 7 bases. The CDR3 spans 14 residues. CDR1 is SGHNT, CDR2 YYREEE, per germline (reference sequence). The junction had 5 bases not matched to a gene; V was cut back by 3 bases and J by 3 bases. The chain's CDR3 is CASSWGGEKETQYF. In DNA form, the CDR3 reads TGTGCCAGCAGCTGGGGAGGGGAAAAAGAGACCCAGTACTTC.